These 22 T cell receptor beta chains were all obtained from the same sample, sequenced in a study of tumor T cells in aggressive B-cell lymphoma. The table came from immunoSEQ multiplex PCR; TCRdb's copy has only in-frame clones and leaves some out. The sample comprises under 2,500 clones, 75% to 85% of which are singletons, and around an eighth rests with the top ten. Sample: tumor tissue. All receptors come from an adult with diffuse large B cell lymphoma.

The chain is built from TRBV11-3 and TRBJ2-1; 7 bases fit TRBD2. From germline, CDR1 is SGHNT and CDR2 YENEEA. This CDR3 spans 16 amino acids. The V segment lost 5 bases and the J segment 5 bases; nucleotides outside the gene matches: 12. CDR3 coding DNA: TGTGCCAGCAGCCCCGGGGAGGGCCGAGCGGACAATGAGCAGTTCTTC. As protein: CASSPGEGRADNEQFF. Using reference TRBV11-3 and TRBJ2-1 for the parts outside the CDR3, the full variable domain is EAGVVQSPRYKIIEKKQPVAFWCNPISGHNTLYWYLQNLGQGPELLIRYENEEAVDDSQLPKDRFSAERLKGVDSTLKIQPAELGDSAVYLCASSPGEGRADNEQFFGPGTRLTVL.

The chain joins TRBV28 to TRBJ1-5; D is unresolved. V was shortened by 3 bases and J by 2 bases, with 8 bases between the two germline ends. Germline V lookup: CDR1 MDHEN, CDR2 SYDVKM. CDR3 length: 14 residues. The CDR3 nucleotides read TGTGCCAGCAGTTTCGGGGATGGCAATCAGCCCCAGCATTTT. Amino acid sequence: CASSFGDGNQPQHF.

This chain connects TRBV4-2 to TRBJ1-4, with TRBD1 matching 9 bases. The CDR3 is 16 amino acids. J was trimmed by 6 bases and V by 1 base; bases with no gene match: 6. CDR1 and CDR2 (germline): LGHNA, YNFKEQ. The CDR3 DNA follows: TGTGCCAGCAGCCAAGGACAGGGGGTGGGGTATGAAAAACTGTTTTTT. Translated, it gives CASSQGQGVGYEKLFF.

As for this clone: One end of the junction fails to match germline, which may point to a read error. Other DNA sequences from this sample encode an identical CDR3 as well. This sequence joins TRBV18 and TRBJ1-2, with TRBD1 matching 7 bases. The germline V gene encodes CDR1 KGHSH and CDR2 LQKENI. This CDR3 has 16 residues. CDR3 loop: CASSPPSGQALYGYTF. In nucleotides, the CDR3 is TGCGCCAGCTCACCACCGAGCGGACAGGCCCTCTATGGCTACACCTTC.

This chain uses TRBV15 with TRBJ1-1; D is ambiguous. The CDR3 loop spans 14 amino acids. V was cut by 3 bases and J by 1 base, with 9 bases left in between. Germline-derived CDR1 and CDR2 are LNHNV and YYDKDF (reference sequence). The CDR3: CATSRTVWNTEAFF. CDR3 bases: TGTGCCACCAGCAGGACTGTTTGGAACACTGAAGCTTTCTTT.

The gene calls are TRBV6-1 and TRBJ2-3; perhaps TRBD1 as D (5 bases). V was pared by 8 bases and J by 2 bases, with 11 bases between. Germline assignment: CDR1 MNHNS and CDR2 SASEGT. This CDR3 has 13 residues. DNA of the CDR3: TGTGCCAGCGTCAGGGAAGTCACAGATACGCAGTATTTT. Translating gives CASVREVTDTQYF.

This rearrangement joins TRBV6-5 to TRBJ2-7, with TRBD1 identical over 7 bases. The V and J ends lost 5 bases and 6 bases, in that order; junction bases with no gene match: 7. The CDR3 sequence is 13 residues long. Germline loops: CDR1 MNHEY, CDR2 SVGAGI. Here the CDR3 reads CASSDGAGGEQYF. The CDR3 DNA is TGTGCCAGCAGTGACGGCGCAGGGGGCGAGCAGTACTTC.

This clone was recorded a few times. The rearrangement links TRBV11-2 to TRBJ2-3; no reliable D call. Germline values: CDR1 SGHAT, CDR2 FQNNGV. The length of the CDR3 is 14 residues. V lost 8 bases, J lost 0 bases, and 12 bases lay in between. This chain's CDR3 is CASQPVQSTDTQYF. CDR3 coding DNA: TGTGCCAGCCAACCTGTGCAGAGCACAGATACGCAGTATTTT. Filled out from reference TRBV11-2 and TRBJ2-3, the complete variable domain reads EAGVAQSPRYKIIEKRQSVAFWCNPISGHATLYWYQQILGQGPKLLIQFQNNGVVDDSQLPKDRFSAERLKGVDSTLKIQPAKLEDSAVYLCASQPVQSTDTQYFGPGTRLTVL.

This clone is a singleton in its sample. The gene calls are TRBV30 and TRBJ2-5; D call uncertain. Trimming shortened V by 5 bases and J by 4 bases, and 14 bases separated the two germline ends. CDR3 length equals 13 residues. Germline-derived CDR1 and CDR2 are GTSNPN and SVGIG (reference sequence). CDR3 DNA: TGTGCCTGGGCTGGGCATCTGGGAGAGACCCAGTACTTC. Translation gives CAWAGHLGETQYF. The full variable domain, its missing parts supplied by reference TRBV30 and TRBJ2-5, is SQTIHQWPATLVQPVGSPLSLECTVEGTSNPNLYWYRQAAGRGLQLLFYSVGIGQISSEVPQNLSASRPQDRQFILSSKKLLLSDSGFYLCAWAGHLGETQYFGPGTRLLVL.

The V call is TRBV9, the J call TRBJ2-1, with D hard to call. Germline V CDR1 and CDR2: SGDLS, YYNGEE. This CDR3 has 11 amino acids. Deletions cut 0 bases from V and 9 bases from J, with 4 bases between. The CDR3 DNA is TGTGCCAGCAGCGTAGCGGGTGAGCAGTTCTTC. Translation: CASSVAGEQFF.

The gene calls are TRBV11-2 and TRBJ1-5; 7 nucleotides align to TRBD1. This CDR3 spans 15 amino acids. V trimming: 4 bases; J trimming: 4 bases; junction bases outside the gene matches: 7. Germline V CDR1 and CDR2: SGHAT, FQNNGV. The CDR3 sequence: CASSSSGDRNQPQHF. CDR3 DNA: TGTGCCAGCAGCTCCTCCGGGGACAGAAATCAGCCCCAGCATTTT.

V is TRBV18 and J is TRBJ2-2, with D maybe TRBD1 (6 bases). V lost 4 bases to trimming and J lost 1 base, with 16 bases between them. Germline CDR1 is KGHSH and CDR2 is LQKENI. The CDR3 is made up of 17 amino acids. CDR3 residues: CASSLLRQAGNTGELFF. The CDR3, as DNA: TGTGCCAGCTCACTCCTTCGACAGGCCGGGAACACCGGGGAGCTGTTTTTT. Variable domain in full (rest from reference TRBV18 and TRBJ2-2): NAGVMQNPRHLVRRRGQEARLRCSPMKGHSHVYWYRQLPEEGLKFMVYLQKENIIDESGMPKERFSAEFPKEGPSILRIQQVVRGDSAAYFCASSLLRQAGNTGELFFGEGSRLTVL.

The chain joins TRBV5-4 to TRBJ2-3, with TRBD2 matching over 16 bases. The CDR3 totals 17 residues. Germline trimming cut 4 bases from V and 5 bases from J; bases unmatched to any gene: 7. Germline V gives CDR1 SGHNT, CDR2 YYREEE (reference sequence). CDR3 protein: CASSAGTSGRAVDTQYF. In DNA form, the CDR3 reads TGTGCCAGCAGCGCAGGGACTAGCGGGAGGGCCGTAGATACGCAGTATTTT. The full variable domain, rest sourced from reference TRBV5-4 and TRBJ2-3, is ETGVTQSPTHLIKTRGQQVTLRCSSQSGHNTVSWYQQALGQGPQFIFQYYREEENGRGNFPPRFSGLQFPNYSSELNVNALELDDSALYLCASSAGTSGRAVDTQYFGPGTRLTVL.

The chain combines TRBV5-8 with TRBJ2-1, with TRBD2 identical over 8 bases. The CDR3 covers 16 residues. Germline V lookup: CDR1 SGHTS, CDR2 YDEGEE. The V segment lost 7 bases and the J segment 9 bases; nucleotides outside the gene matches: 18. CDR3 sequence reads: CASAKHSGVRVSEQFF. In DNA, the CDR3 is TGTGCCAGCGCGAAACATAGCGGGGTGAGAGTTAGTGAGCAGTTCTTC.

V and J are TRBV7-9 and TRBJ2-7, with TRBD1 matching 8 bases. Per the germline V gene, CDR1 is SEHNR and CDR2 is FQNEAQ (reference sequence). This CDR3 contains 15 residues. The J segment lost 0 bases and the V segment lost 7 bases, leaving 8 bases of the junction unmatched. The CDR3 nucleotides read TGTGCCAGCACCCGGACCGGACAGGGCTCCTACGAGCAGTACTTC. Protein product: CASTRTGQGSYEQYF. The variable domain in full, with the rest retrieved from reference TRBV7-9 and TRBJ2-7, is DTGVSQNPRHKITKRGQNVTFRCDPISEHNRLYWYRQTLGQGPEFLTYFQNEAQLEKSRLLSDRFSAERPKGSFSTLEIQRTEQGDSAMYLCASTRTGQGSYEQYFGPGTRLTVT.

V is TRBV6-5 and J is TRBJ2-7; perhaps TRBD1 as D (5 bases). V shed 7 bases and J shed 2 bases, with 18 bases lying between them. The CDR3 is 15 amino acids. Germline CDR1 reads MNHEY; CDR2 reads SVGAGI. The CDR3 DNA reads TGTGCCAGCACTTCACCAGGGCCGAACGCCTACGAGCAGTACTTC. Its translation is CASTSPGPNAYEQYF.

Remarks on this clone: At one end the junction does not follow the germline gene, possibly because of a read error. The rearrangement links TRBV28 to TRBJ2-1, with a tentative D call TRBD2 (6 bases). Germline CDR1 and CDR2: MDHEN and SYDVKM. This CDR3 is 14 amino acids long. The chain's CDR3 is CANSLSGSYNEQFF. The CDR3, as DNA: TGTGCCAACAGTTTGAGCGGGTCCTACAATGAGCAGTTCTTC. Full variable domain (outside the CDR3, taken from reference TRBV28 and TRBJ2-1): DVKVTQSSRYLVKRTGEKVFLECVQDMDHENMFWYRQDPGLGLRLIYFSYDVKMKEKGDIPEGYSVSREKKERFSLILESASTNQTSMYLCANSLSGSYNEQFFGPGTRLTVL.

This chain links TRBV6-1 with TRBJ1-3; 10 positions agree with TRBD1. The length of the CDR3 is 16 residues. The V gene's germline CDR1 is MNHNS and CDR2 SASEGT. V shed 4 bases, J shed 2 bases, and the junction held 5 bases outside the gene matches. The CDR3 here is CASSVRQGATGNTIYF. The CDR3 region has the DNA TGTGCCAGCAGTGTCCGACAGGGGGCAACTGGAAACACCATATATTTT.

The genes are TRBV6-1 and TRBJ1-1; D gene ambiguous. The ends were cut back, 10 bases at V and 7 bases at J, with 13 bases in the middle. The CDR3 is made up of 11 amino acids. From germline, CDR1 is MNHNS and CDR2 SASEGT. CDR3 nucleotide sequence: TGTGCCACCACTACCGGTATTGAAGCTTTCTTT. Encoded protein: CATTTGIEAFF.

In the case of this clone: Mismatch with germline at one junction end may stem from a read error. The chain links TRBV5-1 to TRBJ1-2; D may be TRBD1 (6 bases). The CDR3 runs to 15 residues. Germline-derived CDR1 and CDR2 are SGHRS and YFSETQ. CDR3 residues: CASSPRPTDRYGYIF. CDR3 sequence (DNA): TGCGCCAGCAGCCCCCGGCCAACGGACAGATATGGCTACATCTTC.

This chain links TRBV27 with TRBJ1-2; 8 bases match TRBD1. V shed 5 bases, J shed 8 bases, and the junction held 10 bases outside the gene matches. The CDR3 runs to 14 residues. The germline V gene encodes CDR1 MNHEY and CDR2 SMNVEV (reference sequence). CDR3: CASSPTSTGEGYTF. The CDR3 DNA reads TGTGCCAGCAGTCCGACCTCGACAGGGGAAGGCTACACCTTC.

The V and J genes are TRBV2 and TRBJ1-1; D unclear. Germline V CDR1 and CDR2: SNHLY, FYNNEI. The CDR3 sequence is 13 residues long. V lost 10 bases, J lost 4 bases, and 16 bases lay in between. CDR3 sequence (DNA): TGTGCCACCGCCGGAGGGATTGGCACTGAAGCTTTCTTT. Translated: CATAGGIGTEAFF.